One and the same sample provided the 21 T cell receptor beta chains below, sequenced in a study of T cells in Graves' hyperthyroidism and ophthalmopathy. RNA transcripts gave rise to amplified TCR beta CDR3 regions. Researchers ran a first-round RT-PCR on the TCR CDR3 using the HTBI primer set. Each CDR3 protein gets one entry after TCRdb re-called the multiplex PCR reads with MiXCR. Of more than 500,000 distinct CDR3 sequences listed, around 15% are singletons. Sequences were obtained from blood. The receptors stem from a woman in her thirties or forties with Graves' hyperthyroidism.

Only a few counts were recorded for this clonotype. V usage is TRBV4-2 and J usage is TRBJ2-3; D unresolved. Trimming stripped 1 base from V and 0 bases from J, with 8 bases between. The germline V gene encodes CDR1 LGHNA and CDR2 YNFKEQ. The CDR3 spans 15 residues. The CDR3 bases are TGTGCCAGCAGCCAAGGGCGGATAAGCACAGATACGCAGTATTTT. This encodes CASSQGRISTDTQYF.

This clonotype was seen many times. CDR3 amino acids: CASSTDTDTQYF. For the CDR3, the DNA is TGTGCCAGCAGCACGGACACAGATACGCAGTATTTT. The V and J genes are TRBV5-5 and TRBJ2-3; no clear D. The CDR3 runs to 12 residues. Looked up from germline, CDR1 is SGHKS and CDR2 is YYEKEE (reference sequence). The V gene lost 4 bases and the J gene lost 2 bases, with 5 bases spanning the gap.

There are many counts of this clonotype. V gene TRBV20-1 combines with J gene TRBJ1-2; D is uncertain. V dropped 2 bases and J dropped 0 bases, with 13 bases sitting between them. Germline CDR1 and CDR2: DFQATT and SNEGSKA (reference sequence). The CDR3 totals 15 residues. CDR3 coding DNA: TGCAGTGCTAGAAAACCGGGGTTAGCTAACTATGGCTACACCTTC. Translating gives CSARKPGLANYGYTF.

This clonotype occurred many times. The rearrangement joins TRBV11-2 to TRBJ2-7, with TRBD2 as a possible D gene (6 bases). The CDR3 length is 15 residues. Per the germline V gene, CDR1 is SGHAT and CDR2 is FQNNGV. V was shortened by 4 bases and J by 1 base, with 14 bases between the two germline ends. This chain's CDR3 is CASSSTRDFSYEQYF. The CDR3 nucleotides read TGTGCCAGCAGCTCGACCCGGGACTTTTCCTACGAGCAGTACTTC.

J is TRBJ2-5 and V is TRBV6-9; 11 nucleotides line up with TRBD1. There are 14 residues in the CDR3. Per germline, CDR1 MNHGY and CDR2 SVAAGI. V shed 4 bases and J 7 bases; nucleotides not matched to a gene: 5. The CDR3 spells CASSWDRGRGTQYF. The CDR3 bases are TGTGCCAGCAGTTGGGACAGGGGGAGAGGGACCCAGTACTTC.

This clonotype was seen only a few times. The junction and the germline gene differ at one end; a read error may be behind it. This chain joins TRBV4-1 and TRBJ1-5; D remains ambiguous. The CDR3 is 15 amino acids. Germline loops: CDR1 MGHRA, CDR2 YSYEKL. Here the CDR3 reads CTSSSRGEGNQPQHF. The DNA for the CDR3 is TGCACCAGCAGCTCCCGGGGAGAAGGCAATCAGCCCCAGCATTTT.

There are a few counts of this clonotype. This chain joins TRBV10-3 and TRBJ2-7; 9 nucleotides agree with TRBD2. The J segment lost 4 bases and the V segment lost 5 bases, leaving 9 bases of the junction unmatched. The CDR3 runs to 15 residues. From germline, CDR1 is ENHRY and CDR2 SYGVKD. The CDR3 DNA is TGTGCCATCAGTACCCTTAGCGGGAGTTTATACGAGCAGTACTTC. Its translation: CAISTLSGSLYEQYF.

The genes are TRBV5-4 and TRBJ2-5; no clear D gene. Germline V gene data show CDR1 as SGHNT and CDR2 as YYREEE (reference sequence). V was trimmed by 3 bases and J by 2 bases, leaving 5 bases between them. CDR3 length: 12 residues. As DNA, the CDR3 is TGTGCCAGCAGCTCTAGACAAGAGACCCAGTACTTC. This translates into CASSSRQETQYF. Together with reference TRBV5-4 and TRBJ2-5, the CDR3 gives the full variable domain: ETGVTQSPTHLIKTRGQQVTLRCSSQSGHNTVSWYQQALGQGPQFIFQYYREEENGRGNFPPRFSGLQFPNYSSELNVNALELDDSALYLCASSSRQETQYFGPGTRLLVL.

A few counts support this clonotype. The rearrangement links TRBV2 to TRBJ2-1; D perhaps matches TRBD2 (6 bases). The CDR3 runs 14 residues. Germline assignment: CDR1 SNHLY and CDR2 FYNNEI. V was trimmed by 8 bases and J by 6 bases, leaving 17 bases between them. The CDR3, as DNA: TGTGCCAGCGGCCCCCTTACTAGCTCCAATGAGCAGTTCTTC. Protein sequence: CASGPLTSSNEQFF.

This clonotype was recorded at least ten times. This chain joins TRBV5-1 and TRBJ2-7; 8 bases match TRBD2. Germline CDR1 and CDR2: SGHRS and YFSETQ. V shed 6 bases, J shed 1 base, and the junction held 9 bases outside the gene matches. CDR3 length: 15 amino acids. CDR3 in DNA: TGCGCCAGCACCCAAACCGGGACTAGTTCCTACGAGCAGTACTTC. Amino acids: CASTQTGTSSYEQYF.

This clonotype was counted ten times or more. V is TRBV28 and J is TRBJ2-2, with D perhaps matching TRBD1 or TRBD2 (5 bases each). Germline V gene data show CDR1 as MDHEN and CDR2 as SYDVKM. This CDR3 has 14 residues. V shed 6 bases and J shed 2 bases, with 10 bases lying between them. The CDR3 DNA reads as TGTGCCAGCAGCCAGGGAGTTAACACCGGGGAGCTGTTTTTT. Protein sequence: CASSQGVNTGELFF.

The chain recombines TRBV20-1 with TRBJ2-5; D is ambiguous. The germline V gene encodes CDR1 DFQATT and CDR2 SNEGSKA (reference sequence). With 3 bases removed from V and 1 base from J, the gap between germline ends came to 12 bases. The CDR3 covers 14 residues. Here the CDR3 reads CSASEPAFQETQYF. The CDR3, as DNA: TGCAGTGCTAGTGAGCCCGCTTTCCAAGAGACCCAGTACTTC.

V and J are TRBV7-2 and TRBJ1-6; a possible D gene is TRBD1 (5 bases). Germline V lookup: CDR1 SGHTA, CDR2 FQGNSA. V was trimmed by 5 bases and J by 0 bases, leaving 14 bases between them. There are 17 residues in the CDR3. CDR3 sequence reads: CASSTSGTSSYNSPLHF. The CDR3 DNA reads as TGTGCCAGCAGCACTTCAGGGACCTCCTCCTATAATTCACCCCTCCACTTT.

V is TRBV7-9 and J is TRBJ2-1, with 7 bases fitting TRBD2. With the DNA end fitting TRBJ2-7 better, the J assignment may be wrong. The CDR3 consists of 13 residues. Germline CDR1 is SEHNR and CDR2 is FQNEAQ (reference sequence). The CDR3 DNA reads TGTGCCAGCAGCCGAGCGGGATCGAATGAGCAGTACTTC. It encodes CASSRAGSNEQYF.

This clonotype has ten or more counts. The V call is TRBV2, the J call TRBJ2-1; TRBD2 matches 12 bases. V lost 8 bases, J lost 10 bases, and 6 bases stayed unmatched. The CDR3 covers 13 residues. Germline V CDR1 and CDR2: SNHLY, FYNNEI. DNA for the CDR3: TGTGCCAGCCGACTAGCGGGAGTTAACGAGCAGTTCTTC. It translates to CASRLAGVNEQFF.

V usage is TRBV14 and J usage is TRBJ2-1; 8 nucleotides agree with TRBD2. CDR3 length: 16 residues. The V gene end was trimmed by 0 bases and the J gene end by 8 bases; junction bases not matched to a gene: 9. Germline CDR1 SGHDN, CDR2 FVKESK. The CDR3 region has the DNA TGTGCCAGCAGCCAAGATCCCCCGTGGCGGGAGGATGAGCAGTTCTTC. Protein product: CASSQDPPWREDEQFF. The variable domain in full, completed from reference TRBV14 and TRBJ2-1, reads EAGVTQFPSHSVIEKGQTVTLRCDPISGHDNLYWYRRVMGKEIKFLLHFVKESKQDESGMPNNRFLAERTGGTYSTLKVQPAELEDSGVYFCASSQDPPWREDEQFFGPGTRLTVL.

Ten or more counts support this clonotype. The chain joins TRBV2 to TRBJ2-7; TRBD2 might be the D (5 bases). Germline V gene lookup returns CDR1 SNHLY and CDR2 FYNNEI. V was trimmed by 4 bases and J by 3 bases, leaving 7 bases between them. CDR3 length: 12 residues. The CDR3 DNA reads TGTGCCAGCAGTGGAGGGATCTACGAGCAGTACTTC. Its protein is CASSGGIYEQYF.

This clonotype was seen many times. This sequence joins TRBV12-3 or TRBV12-4 and TRBJ1-2; 10 bases line up with TRBD1. The CDR3 length is 15 residues. The ends lost 3 bases at V and 5 bases at J; junction bases unmatched: 6. CDR3 amino acids: CASSFRQGARYGYTF. The CDR3 bases are TGTGCCAGCAGTTTTAGACAGGGGGCGAGGTATGGCTACACCTTC.

There are many counts of this clonotype. The rearrangement uses TRBV20-1 and TRBJ2-1, with D perhaps matching TRBD2 (6 bases). The CDR3 spans 12 residues. The V gene lost 4 bases and the J gene lost 5 bases, with 9 bases spanning the gap. Germline CDR1 is DFQATT and CDR2 is SNEGSKA (reference sequence). The CDR3 loop reads CSAIRENNEQFF. CDR3 nucleotides: TGCAGTGCTATCCGGGAGAACAATGAGCAGTTCTTC.

The sample holds a few counts of this clonotype. This chain joins TRBV6-1 and TRBJ1-6; D is ambiguous. Trimming took off 1 base at V and 0 bases at J, with 7 bases between the two ends. Germline V lookup: CDR1 MNHNS, CDR2 SASEGT. The length of the CDR3 is 16 residues. DNA for the CDR3: TGTGCCAGCAGTGAAGTAATGGGCTCCTATAATTCACCCCTCCACTTT. It is translated as CASSEVMGSYNSPLHF.

There are many counts of this clonotype. This rearrangement joins TRBV20-1 to TRBJ2-1, with TRBD2 identical over 8 bases. The CDR3 loop spans 17 amino acids. Germline CDR1 DFQATT, CDR2 SNEGSKA (reference sequence). V dropped 0 bases and J dropped 6; count of bases not matched to a gene: 13. CDR3 amino acids: CSAREAGGQLLFNEQFF. CDR3 bases: TGCAGTGCTAGAGAGGCGGGAGGCCAGCTCCTATTCAATGAGCAGTTCTTC.